One sample yielded the 5 T cell receptor beta chains listed below, sequenced in a study of blood T cell repertoires in COVID-19 (dated by TCRdb to the early 2020s). The method was the immunoSEQ multiplex PCR assay. TCRdb carries this immuneACCESS record with in-frame sequences only. Its versions omit some clonotypes, under half of them owing to an unresolved V gene in the studies checked, with the rest unexplained. Present in this sample are about 120,000 clones, 86% of which were seen just once. The ten top clones hold approximately 10% of the sample. Sequenced material: peripheral blood. The receptors derive from a woman aged 70-85 years with COVID-19, enrolled during active disease.

The chain joins TRBV29-1 to TRBJ2-5; 9 bases are shared with TRBD2. CDR1 is SQVTM, CDR2 ANQGSEA, per germline. This CDR3 is 16 amino acids long. Trimming took 3 bases from V and 5 from J; bases not matched to a gene: 13. The CDR3 is CSVDKGTSQKQETQYF. The CDR3 DNA reads TGCAGCGTTGATAAAGGGACTAGCCAAAAACAGGAGACCCAGTACTTC.

This sequence joins TRBV19 and TRBJ2-4; a weak D match, TRBD2 (5 bases). The CDR3 covers 14 residues. V lost 7 bases and J lost 8, with 18 bases in between. CDR1 is LNHDA, CDR2 SQIVND, per germline (reference sequence). DNA for the CDR3: TGTGCCAGTACCGCCGGGAAGGGCTGGGACATTCAGTACTTC. Its protein is CASTAGKGWDIQYF.

V gene TRBV4-1 combines with J gene TRBJ2-1, with 9 nucleotides matching TRBD2. Germline V CDR1 and CDR2: MGHRA, YSYEKL. After removal of 4 bases from V and 4 bases from J, the junction contained 8 bases not matched to a gene. The CDR3 has 16 amino acids. The CDR3 loop reads CASSPAWAGGYNEQFF. The CDR3 nucleotides read TGCGCCAGCAGCCCAGCTTGGGCGGGGGGGTACAATGAGCAGTTCTTC.

V is TRBV6-6 and J is TRBJ2-7, with 12 bases aligning to TRBD1. With V trimmed by 6 bases and J by 5 bases, 8 bases remained unmatched. Germline V lookup: CDR1 MNHNY, CDR2 SVGAGI (reference sequence). This CDR3 has 15 amino acids. The CDR3: CASRKTGTGGNEQYF. CDR3 nucleotide sequence: TGTGCCAGCAGAAAAACCGGGACAGGGGGCAACGAGCAGTACTTC.

The chain has TRBV14 and TRBJ2-5; 11 bases are shared with TRBD2. The CDR3 spans 17 residues. J gave up 0 bases and V 1 base, and 4 bases lay outside the gene matches. Germline V CDR1 and CDR2: SGHDN, FVKESK. CDR3 amino acids: CASSQGRLAGNQETQYF. As DNA, the CDR3 is TGTGCCAGCAGCCAAGGCCGACTAGCGGGGAACCAAGAGACCCAGTACTTC.